This entry concerns a single T cell receptor beta chain. This sample is drawn from a study of blood T cell repertoires in COVID-19. In the study overall: Donors in the United States, Italy and Spain gave samples during acute or convalescent COVID-19. Sources were T cells, B-cell-depleted T cells, or PBMCs; the material itself was cDNA or gDNA.

How the authors handled the data: The assay estimated nucleated cells by amplifying reference gene primers. Data came from immunoSEQ multiplex PCR; TCRdb stores just in-frame clones and leaves some out. The D gene and trimming were derived from the DNA, and the V and J assignments and clone size from that table. The sample carries 70,000 or so clones, around 91% recorded once. Germline loops: CDR1 LGHNA, CDR2 YNFKEQ. V was cut by 8 bases and J by 1 base, with 8 bases left in between. The CDR3 loop spans 12 amino acids. The sequence was obtained from a human donor in a cohort sampled during active COVID-19. The chain combines TRBV4-2 with TRBJ1-1; no clear D. The sample comprised peripheral blood. CDR3 DNA sequence: TGTGCCAGCGGGCACCCGAACACTGAAGCTTTCTTT. Protein product: CASGHPNTEAFF.